This passage covers 4 T cell receptor beta chains from one sample sequenced in a study of shared clonotypes between healthy human individuals. Generated by immunoSEQ multiplex PCR, the TCRdb table keeps only in-frame clones and is missing some. Of fewer than 1.6 million clones detected, approximately 98.5% appear once; the ten largest clones hold 0.36%. The sample was naive CD4+ T cells sorted from blood. Subset in this sample: CD45RA+ positively selected. The receptors stem from a man aged 30-40 years in good health.

This clone was observed once. The rearrangement links TRBV30 to TRBJ2-7; perhaps TRBD2 as D (6 bases). Germline V gene lookup returns CDR1 GTSNPN and CDR2 SVGIG (reference sequence). The CDR3 totals 12 residues. With 7 bases removed from V and 2 bases from J, the gap between germline ends came to 12 bases. CDR3 bases: TGTGCCTTAAGCGGGTCCGCCTACGAGCAGTACTTC. Translating it yields CALSGSAYEQYF.

This clone came up once. This chain joins TRBV10-3 and TRBJ2-1, with D tentatively TRBD1 or TRBD2 (6 bases each). V was clipped by 0 bases and J by 4 bases, with 22 bases between them. The germline V gene has CDR1 ENHRY and CDR2 SYGVKD. This CDR3 is 19 amino acids long. CDR3 nucleotide sequence: TGTGCCATCAGTGAGTCGAGTTTTAGGGGGGCCCCAGGATACAATGAGCAGTTCTTC. It codes for CAISESSFRGAPGYNEQFF.

Only one count was recorded for this clone. V gene TRBV5-4 combines with J gene TRBJ1-2; no clear D gene. The CDR3 is 17 amino acids. Germline CDR1 reads SGHNT; CDR2 reads YYREEE (reference sequence). Trimming took off 0 bases at V and 4 bases at J, with 19 bases between the two ends. The CDR3 protein is CASSLGSPNPSLYGYTF. DNA for the CDR3: TGTGCCAGCAGCTTGGGTAGTCCAAATCCCAGTCTCTATGGCTACACCTTC.

This sequence joins TRBV11-3 and TRBJ2-3, with 9 bases matching TRBD1. Looked up from germline, CDR1 is SGHNT and CDR2 is YENEEA. The CDR3 contains 16 residues. The junction had 7 bases not matched to a gene; V was cut back by 1 base and J by 5 bases. CDR3 amino acids: CASSLGPGQGEDTQYF. CDR3 nucleotide sequence: TGTGCCAGCAGCTTAGGCCCGGGACAGGGAGAAGATACGCAGTATTTT.